This T cell receptor beta chain was identified during a study of T-cell reconstitution after alpha-beta-depleted transplantation in children. Unique molecular identifiers were used to barcode this TCRbeta library. One entry per CDR3 protein results from TCRdb running MiXCR on the PCR reads. The table records around 380,000 distinct CDR3 sequences, approximately 11% of them present only once. Germline values: CDR1 MDHEN, CDR2 SYDVKM. V was shortened by 8 bases and J by 0 bases, with 13 bases between the two germline ends. The CDR3 is 14 residues long. In this sample, this clonotype turned up many times.

The clonotype was recovered from a human donor who donated a stem cell graft to a child with acute myeloid leukemia. The source was PBMCs from the stem cell graft donor, collected from the stem cell graft. The rearrangement links TRBV28 to TRBJ1-1; weak D call: TRBD1 (5 bases). The chain's CDR3 is CASASGALNTEAFF. CDR3 DNA sequence: TGTGCCAGCGCCTCCGGGGCTCTGAACACTGAAGCTTTCTTT.